This T cell receptor beta chain is from a study of early T cells in non-severe SARS-CoV-2 infection. On the study more broadly: Alpha and beta chains were unpaired, from unsorted whole-blood bulk RNA. Study-wide results and limits: Anti-spike CD8 responses were favored by VDJdb matching, which missed private and CD4 specificities.

In the case of this clonotype: The target antigen is unknown.

Tagging with unique molecular identifiers was applied to individual cDNA molecules. TCRdb ran MiXCR on the 5' RACE reads and lists one entry per CDR3 protein. The sample includes more than 65,000 distinct CDR3 sequences, around 13% seen only once; the top ten take around 1.5%. CDR3 length equals 14 residues. Germline V lookup: CDR1 SGDLS, CDR2 YYNGEE. Trimming removed 7 bases at V and 5 bases at J, with 15 bases between. Sample: whole blood. This clonotype was obtained from an adult who was a healthcare worker with PCR-confirmed SARS-CoV-2 infection or an uninfected control (not recorded which). The rearrangement uses TRBV9 and TRBJ1-4; a weak D match, TRBD1 (5 bases). DNA for the CDR3: TGTGCCAGCGGGGGAGAGGGCCTGAATGAAAAACTGTTTTTT. Its translation is CASGGEGLNEKLFF.